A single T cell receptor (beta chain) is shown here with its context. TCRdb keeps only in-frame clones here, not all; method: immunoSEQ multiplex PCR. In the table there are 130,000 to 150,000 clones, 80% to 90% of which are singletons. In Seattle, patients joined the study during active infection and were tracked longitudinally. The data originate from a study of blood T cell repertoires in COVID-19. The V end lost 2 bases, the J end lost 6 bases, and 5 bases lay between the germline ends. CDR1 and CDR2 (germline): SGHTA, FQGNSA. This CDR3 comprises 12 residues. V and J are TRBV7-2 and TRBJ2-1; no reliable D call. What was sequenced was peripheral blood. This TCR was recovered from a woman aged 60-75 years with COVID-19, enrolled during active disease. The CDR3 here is CASSLKANEQFF. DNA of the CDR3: TGTGCCAGCAGCTTAAAAGCCAATGAGCAGTTCTTC.